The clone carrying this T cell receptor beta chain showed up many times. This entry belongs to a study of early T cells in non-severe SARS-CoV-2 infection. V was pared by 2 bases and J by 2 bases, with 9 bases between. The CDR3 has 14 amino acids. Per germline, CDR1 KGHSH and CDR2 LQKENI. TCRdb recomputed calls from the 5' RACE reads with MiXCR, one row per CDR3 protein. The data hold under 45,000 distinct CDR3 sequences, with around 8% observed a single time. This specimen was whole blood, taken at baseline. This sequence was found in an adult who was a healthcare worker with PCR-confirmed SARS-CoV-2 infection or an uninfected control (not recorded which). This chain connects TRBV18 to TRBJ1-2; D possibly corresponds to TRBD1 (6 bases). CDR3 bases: TGTGCCAGCTCACCAGCGGGACAAAACTATGGCTACACCTTC. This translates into CASSPAGQNYGYTF.